This T cell receptor beta chain is from a study of blood T cells in healthy people across ages. Germline V lookup: CDR1 LNHNV, CDR2 YYDKDF (reference sequence). The CDR3 runs to 14 residues. Remarks on this clonotype: Relative to the germline gene, one junction end is altered; a read error may explain this.

A second PCR of about 7 to 12 cycles used a sample-barcoded 5' primer and a J-beta primer mix. TCRdb reanalysed the 5' RACE reads using MiXCR and keeps one entry per CDR3 protein. The table has fewer than 950,000 distinct CDR3 sequences, about 53% seen once. There were at least 6 micrograms of total RNA extracted from every sample. The rearrangement joins TRBV15 to TRBJ1-1; D not resolved. Material for sequencing was blood. The TCR was taken from an older man in good health. CDR3 sequence (DNA): TGTGCCACCAACAGAGATAACGCGAACACTGAAGCTTTCTTT. Its translation is CATNRDNANTEAFF.